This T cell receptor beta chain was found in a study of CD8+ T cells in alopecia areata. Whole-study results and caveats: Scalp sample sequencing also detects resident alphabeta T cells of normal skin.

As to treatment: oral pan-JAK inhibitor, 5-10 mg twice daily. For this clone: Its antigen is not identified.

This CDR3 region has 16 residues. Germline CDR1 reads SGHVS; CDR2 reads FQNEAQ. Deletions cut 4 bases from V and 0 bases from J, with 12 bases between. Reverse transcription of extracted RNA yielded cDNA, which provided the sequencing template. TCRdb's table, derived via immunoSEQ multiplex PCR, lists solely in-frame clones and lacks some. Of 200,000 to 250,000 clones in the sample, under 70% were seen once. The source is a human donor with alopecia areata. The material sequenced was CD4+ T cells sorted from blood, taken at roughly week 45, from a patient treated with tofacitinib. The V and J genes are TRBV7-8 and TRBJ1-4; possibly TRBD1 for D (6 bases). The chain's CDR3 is CASSSQGGATNEKLFF. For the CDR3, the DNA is TGTGCCAGCAGCTCACAAGGGGGGGCAACTAATGAAAAACTGTTTTTT.